This T cell receptor (beta chain) was obtained from a study of blood T cell repertoires in COVID-19 (dated by TCRdb to about 2020). About the investigation overall: Collaborator samples came from the United States, Italy and Spain and covered acute and convalescent phases of COVID-19. The material from the prospective study consisted of cDNA or gDNA derived from T cells, B-cell-depleted T cells, or PBMCs. The dataset comprised deeply sampled blood TCRbeta repertoires from subjects exposed to, actively infected with, or recovered from COVID-19. The repertoires were released in a freely available public database intended as a resource for research on the immune response to SARS-CoV-2. Samples were obtained from the ongoing ImmuneRACE study (first 160 participants) and from approximately 1,200 subjects provided by 6 global collaborators. The sample metadata nearly always contained a de-identified subject ID, COVID-19 status, age in years and sex. Where available, HLA class I and class II types were obtained from metadata supplied by the sample provider rather than from assay-based typing.

Comments on this clone: Its antigen is still unknown. Per-base quality was not reported, and no clone a single base away is much larger than it.

Study-wide conclusions, independent of this receptor: The quantity of clinical and demographic metadata differed by source and by participant and was supplied without curation.

The immunoSEQ Assay, a bias-controlled multiplex PCR, was used to amplify TCRbeta CDR3 regions from genomic DNA. For the original study's pipeline: The number of nucleated cells in each sample was estimated from the amplification of reference gene primers within the assay. To quantify the absolute abundance of each unique TCRbeta CDR3 rearrangement, sequence reads were collapsed and filtered. For each sample, productive Simpson clonality was calculated as the square root of Simpson's diversity index over productive rearrangements. TCRdb stores this immuneACCESS table with in-frame sequences only. Part of the clones is absent; in the studies checked, under half of the shortfall reflects unresolved V genes, and no reason is known for the rest. V and J calls and clone size follow that table, whereas D and trimming were derived from the DNA. The sample contains about 300,000 clones, just under 90% of them found a single time. 6.3% of the sample lies in the top ten.

The germline V gene (reference sequence) gives CDR1 as LNHDA and CDR2 as SQIVND. V sheds 6 bases and J sheds 1 base, leaving 15 bases between their ends. From cysteine to phenylalanine, the CDR3 is 15 amino acids long. Only CDR3 DNA is held: 45 bases, read in frame from base 1. At one collaborating source in Seattle, patients were enrolled during active infection and were followed longitudinally through the course of disease. Whole blood was collected in K2EDTA tubes by collaborating institutions according to the institutions' own protocols. For TCRbeta analysis, collaborators shipped samples in one of three forms: frozen whole blood, isolated PBMCs, or DNA extracted from either of those sample types.

The chain links TRBV19 with TRBJ1-2; there is no confident call for the D gene. The clonotype was recovered from a woman aged 45-65 years with COVID-19, enrolled during active disease. The source material was peripheral blood. The CDR3 loop reads CASSHRGLNNYGYTF. The DNA sequence reads TGTGCCAGTAGCCACCGAGGACTTAATAACTATGGCTACACCTTC.